The clone carrying this T cell receptor beta chain was observed a few times. Its antigen remains unknown. The data are from a study of CD8 T cells in ankylosing spondylitis. Regarding the study as a whole: Characteristic of ankylosing spondylitis blood, it appeared, was a TCR beta motif comprising eight highly homologous variants. Enrichment of disease-linked clones was reportedly significant in matched ankylosing spondylitis synovial fluid.

CDR3 length: 14 amino acids. The V gene lost 7 bases and the J gene lost 0 bases, with 10 bases spanning the gap. By quantitative 5'-RACE with molecular barcodes, the TCR beta libraries were made. TCRdb ran MiXCR on the 5' RACE reads and lists one entry per CDR3 protein. The profile shows 300,000 to 350,000 distinct CDR3 sequences, roughly 15% of them singletons. This sequence joins TRBV12-3 or TRBV12-4 and TRBJ1-5; no reliable D call. The receptor was derived from a male donor with ankylosing spondylitis or in good health (not recorded which). The sequencing input was blood, either unsorted or a sorted T cell fraction (not recorded which). The CDR3 region is CASTRAYSNQPQHF. DNA of the CDR3: TGTGCCAGCACAAGAGCATATAGCAATCAGCCCCAGCATTTT.